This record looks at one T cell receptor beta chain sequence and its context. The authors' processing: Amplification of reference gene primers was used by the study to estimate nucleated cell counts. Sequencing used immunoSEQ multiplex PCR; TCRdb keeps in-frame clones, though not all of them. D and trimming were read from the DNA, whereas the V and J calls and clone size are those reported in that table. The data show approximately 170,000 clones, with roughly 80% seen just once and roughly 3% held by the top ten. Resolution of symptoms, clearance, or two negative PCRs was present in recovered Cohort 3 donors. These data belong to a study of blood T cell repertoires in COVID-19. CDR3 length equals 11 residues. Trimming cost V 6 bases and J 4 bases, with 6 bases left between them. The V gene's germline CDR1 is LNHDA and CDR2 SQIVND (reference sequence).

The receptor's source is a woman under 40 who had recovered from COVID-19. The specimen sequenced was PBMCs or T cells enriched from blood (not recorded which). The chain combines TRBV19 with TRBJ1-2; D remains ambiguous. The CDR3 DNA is TGTGCCAGTAGGCTAAGCTATGGCTACACCTTC. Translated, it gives CASRLSYGYTF.